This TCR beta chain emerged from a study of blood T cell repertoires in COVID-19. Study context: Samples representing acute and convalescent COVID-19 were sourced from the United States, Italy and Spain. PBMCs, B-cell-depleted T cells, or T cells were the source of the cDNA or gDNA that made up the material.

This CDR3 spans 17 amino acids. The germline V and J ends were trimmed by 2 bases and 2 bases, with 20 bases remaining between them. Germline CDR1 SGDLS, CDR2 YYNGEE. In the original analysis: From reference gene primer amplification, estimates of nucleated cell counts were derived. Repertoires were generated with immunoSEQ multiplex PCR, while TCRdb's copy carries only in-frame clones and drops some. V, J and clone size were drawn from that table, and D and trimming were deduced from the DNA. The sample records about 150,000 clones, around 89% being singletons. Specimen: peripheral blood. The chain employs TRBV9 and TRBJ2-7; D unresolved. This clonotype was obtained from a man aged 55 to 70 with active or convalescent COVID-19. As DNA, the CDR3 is TGTGCCAGCAGCGTCGGTGGGTATCCGACTGCGACCTACGAGCAGTACTTC. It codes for CASSVGGYPTATYEQYF. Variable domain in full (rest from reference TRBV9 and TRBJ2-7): DSGVTQTPKHLITATGQRVTLRCSPRSGDLSVYWYQQSLDQGLQFLIQYYNGEERAKGNILERFSAQQFPDLHSELNLSSLELGDSALYFCASSVGGYPTATYEQYFGPGTRLTVT.